This T cell receptor (beta chain) was found in a study of blood T cell repertoires in COVID-19. About the research overall: The study drew acute and convalescent COVID-19 samples from the United States, Italy and Spain. T cells, B-cell-depleted T cells, or PBMCs supplied cDNA or gDNA.

As originally analysed: How many nucleated cells were present was estimated from reference gene primer amplification. Sequenced by immunoSEQ multiplex PCR; TCRdb stores in-frame clones only, minus some. That table furnishes V, J and clone size, whereas the DNA furnished D and trimming. The data contain a few hundred thousand clones, 70% to 90% of them seen just once; the ten biggest clones take up 5.1%. The trim removed 5 bases at V and 7 bases at J, leaving 4 bases unmatched. This CDR3 comprises 12 residues. Material: peripheral blood. The receptor was isolated from a man aged 45-60 years with active or convalescent COVID-19. The chain uses TRBV12-3 or TRBV12-4 and TRBJ1-2; 7 positions agree with TRBD1. In nucleotides, the CDR3 is TGTGCCAGCAGTGCCGACAGGGTTGGCTACACCTTC. It is translated as CASSADRVGYTF.